Listed below are T cell receptor beta chains from one sample, sequenced in a study of T cells after somatic rescue of genetic block. Some clones are missing from TCRdb's copy, which holds only in-frame ones; the method was immunoSEQ multiplex PCR. Here the sample spans over 10,000 clones, approximately 74% being singletons. Material: peripheral blood mononuclear cells (PBMCs). The source is a boy aged 5 to 17. Each CDR3 is given with its conserved first and last residue. Only some rows state a clone size, as once, few, many or a class for expanded clones.

j_call | v_call | clone_size | cdr3_aa
TRBJ2-1 | TRBV6-1 | NA | CASSSLSSYNEQFF
TRBJ1-4 | TRBV18 | NA | CASSPGQPNEKLFF
TRBJ1-5 | TRBV18 | NA | CASSALQGRNQPQHF
TRBJ2-2 | TRBV5-1 | medium-sized | CASSIWGSGENTGELFF
TRBJ2-7 | TRBV6-5 | NA | CASSSGTTSTYEQYF
TRBJ1-2 | TRBV28 | few | CASSLDRGRVYGYTF
TRBJ2-1 | TRBV7-3 | NA | CASSLDQSTGEQFF
TRBJ1-1 | TRBV29-1 | NA | CSVAGQEAFF
TRBJ1-6 | TRBV5-1 | NA | CASSPGQAWSYNSPLHF
TRBJ2-1 | TRBV19 | once | CASSGARGGLVLYNEQFF
TRBJ1-2 | TRBV27 | NA | CASTTLEGGGYYGYTF
TRBJ2-7 | TRBV11-3 | NA | CASSLARQGAYEQYF
TRBJ1-2 | TRBV28 | NA | CASSSDRIYGYTF
TRBJ2-7 | TRBV6-5 | NA | CASSYPGTAGYEQYF
TRBJ1-2 | TRBV19 | NA | CASSRQGRGYGYTF
TRBJ1-2 | TRBV2 | NA | CASSETGGDLRGYTF
TRBJ2-2 | TRBV5-6 | NA | CASSPGWEAGVDTGELFF
TRBJ2-3 | TRBV27 | NA | CAVGQFSTDTQYF
TRBJ1-4 | TRBV27 | NA | CASSSIRRVGADSNEKLFF
TRBJ2-1 | TRBV6-1 | NA | CATTGYSYNEQFF
TRBJ1-2 | TRBV6-4 | NA | CASSDRQGLGYTF
TRBJ2-7 | TRBV5-6 | NA | CASSFGGPYEQYF
TRBJ2-7 | TRBV27 | NA | CASSLWRGSTHF
TRBJ2-1 | TRBV7-9 | NA | CASSLVGTSGSRVNEQFF
TRBJ2-5 | TRBV11-2 | NA | CASSLGQRGQETQYF
TRBJ2-1 | TRBV5-1 | NA | CASRYEPSAYNEQFF
TRBJ2-2 | TRBV30 | NA | CAWKGYWRELFF
TRBJ2-1 | TRBV28 | once | CASSFDWYNEQFF
TRBJ1-3 | TRBV19 | NA | CASSIDGQYSGNTIYF
TRBJ2-6 | TRBV2 | NA | CASQKSHSGANVLTF
TRBJ1-2 | TRBV6-5 | NA | CASSYYRGYGYTF
TRBJ1-1 | TRBV11-2 | NA | CASSLGGLNTEAFF
TRBJ2-5 | TRBV6-6 | NA | CASSYGTGGQETQYF
TRBJ1-2 | TRBV10-3 | NA | CAIRDRESYGYTF
TRBJ2-3 | TRBV10-3 | NA | CAISTGVGSTDTQYF
TRBJ1-2 | TRBV30 | NA | CAWNKQSGYTF
TRBJ2-7 | TRBV28 | NA | CAESGQVINEQYF
TRBJ1-2 | TRBV27 | NA | CASSPVPWGNYGYTF
TRBJ2-7 | TRBV25-1 | NA | CASSGQVYEQYF
TRBJ2-1 | TRBV9 | NA | CASSAHRREGPYNEQFF
TRBJ2-3 | TRBV28 | NA | CASSSRVHTQYF
TRBJ2-1 | TRBV6-5 | NA | CASSPPGLAVAEQFF
TRBJ1-2 | TRBV28 | NA | CASSEGILENYGYTF
TRBJ1-1 | TRBV19 | NA | CASRKLDRGSEAFF
TRBJ2-2 | TRBV7-3 | NA | CASSLTGTGELFF
TRBJ1-2 | TRBV7-4 | NA | CASSSEYRGRVVYYGYTF
TRBJ2-7 | TRBV10-3 | NA | CAIMGRLAEPYEQYF
TRBJ2-4 | TRBV29-1 | few | CSVEDRGRNIQYF
TRBJ2-1 | TRBV18 | NA | CASSLSGTSGYEQFF
TRBJ1-5 | TRBV30 | few | CAYSLAFNQPQHF
TRBJ2-1 | TRBV19 | NA | CASSIGRIGQGRYSGRYNEQFF
TRBJ2-5 | TRBV7-9 | NA | CASSLGPRPVETQYF
TRBJ1-5 | TRBV9 | NA | CASSATGTDQPQHF